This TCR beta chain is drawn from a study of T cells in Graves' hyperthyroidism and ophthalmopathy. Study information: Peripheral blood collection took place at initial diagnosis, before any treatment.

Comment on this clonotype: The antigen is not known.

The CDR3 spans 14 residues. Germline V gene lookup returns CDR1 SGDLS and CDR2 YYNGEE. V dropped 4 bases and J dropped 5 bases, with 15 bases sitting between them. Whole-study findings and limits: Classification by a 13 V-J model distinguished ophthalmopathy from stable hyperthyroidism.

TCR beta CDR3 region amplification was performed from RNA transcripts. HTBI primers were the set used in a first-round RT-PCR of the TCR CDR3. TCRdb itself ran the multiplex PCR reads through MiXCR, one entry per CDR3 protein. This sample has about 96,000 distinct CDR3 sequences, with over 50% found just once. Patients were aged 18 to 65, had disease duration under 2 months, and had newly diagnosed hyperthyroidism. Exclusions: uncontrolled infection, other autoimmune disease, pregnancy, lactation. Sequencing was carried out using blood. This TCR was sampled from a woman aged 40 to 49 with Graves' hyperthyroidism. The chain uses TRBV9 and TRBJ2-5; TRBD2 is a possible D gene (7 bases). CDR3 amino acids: CASSPGGREETQYF. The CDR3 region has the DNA TGTGCCAGCAGCCCCGGGGGGCGCGAGGAGACCCAGTACTTC.